A selection of T cell receptor beta chains follows, all from one sample in a study of siplizumab effects on memory and regulatory T cells. Measured with immunoSEQ multiplex PCR; TCRdb has only the in-frame clones, and not every one. The sample has 50,000 to 75,000 clones, around 80% seen once. Input material: memory CD4+ T cells sorted from blood. These receptors all come from a human donor in good health. Each CDR3 is given with its conserved first and last residue. D genes are given only for firm matches. A clone size is listed for some rows: how often the clone was seen (once, few, many), or a class if it is expanded.

TRBV19	-	TRBD1	TRBJ2-3	CASSIRGQGGTDTQYF	TGTGCCAGTAGTATAAGGGGACAGGGGGGCACAGATACGCAGTATTTT
TRBV18	-	TRBD1	TRBJ1-1	CASSHQDRGGTEAFF	TGTGCCAGCTCACACCAGGACAGGGGTGGCACTGAAGCTTTCTTT
TRBV6-1	once	TRBD2	TRBJ2-1	CASSDPNLGGSEQFF	TGTGCCAGCAGTGATCCGAACCTGGGGGGGAGTGAGCAGTTCTTC
TRBV2	-	TRBD2	TRBJ2-3	CASSAPWLAGGTDTQYF	TGTGCCAGCAGTGCCCCATGGTTAGCGGGGGGGACAGATACGCAGTATTTT
TRBV2	few	-	TRBJ1-2	CASSQYRDLYGYTF	TGTGCCAGCAGTCAGTACAGGGACCTCTATGGCTACACCTTC
TRBV19	-	TRBD1	TRBJ1-2	CASSFRTGANYGYTF	TGTGCCAGTAGTTTCCGGACAGGGGCTAACTATGGCTACACCTTC
TRBV18	-	-	TRBJ1-1	CASSAGSVGNTEAFF	TGTGCCAGCTCAGCTGGTTCGGTTGGTAACACTGAAGCTTTCTTT
TRBV6-6	-	-	TRBJ1-5	CASRQGNQPQHF	TGTGCCAGCAGACAGGGCAATCAGCCCCAGCATTTT
TRBV4-2	-	TRBD2	TRBJ2-1	CASSQDTGLAGSEQFF	TGTGCCAGCAGCCAAGATACGGGACTAGCGGGGTCTGAGCAGTTCTTC
TRBV5-8	-	-	TRBJ2-3	CASRPPRTALSTDTQYF	TGTGCCAGCAGACCACCCCGGACAGCCCTTAGCACAGATACGCAGTATTTT
TRBV30	-	-	TRBJ1-1	CAAPTGAYVFF	TGTGCCGCGCCAACTGGGGCGTATGTTTTCTTT
TRBV6-5	-	-	TRBJ2-5	CASSYREQETQYF	TGTGCCAGCAGTTACAGGGAGCAAGAGACCCAGTACTTC
TRBV4-1	once	TRBD2	TRBJ2-7	CASSQGLAGGTYEQYF	TGCGCCAGCAGCCAGGGACTAGCGGGGGGAACCTACGAGCAGTACTTC
TRBV2	-	-	TRBJ1-2	CASSKDSGGYGYTF	TGTGCCAGCAGCAAGGACAGCGGCGGCTATGGCTACACCTTC
TRBV29-1	-	-	TRBJ1-1	CSVRNTEAFF	TGCAGCGTCCGGAACACTGAAGCTTTCTTT
TRBV5-1	-	TRBD2	TRBJ2-4	CASSLGTSGNIQYF	TGCGCCAGCAGCTTGGGGACTAGCGGAAACATTCAGTACTTC
TRBV11-1	-	TRBD1	TRBJ1-2	CASSYYPWTGGAGGYTF	TGTGCCAGCAGCTACTACCCCTGGACAGGGGGCGCGGGAGGCTACACCTTC
TRBV5-1	-	-	TRBJ2-6	CASSPTSGANVLTF	TGCGCCAGCAGCCCAACTTCTGGGGCCAACGTCCTGACTTTC
TRBV7-2	-	-	TRBJ2-5	CASSLGRSNQETQYF	TGTGCCAGCAGCTTGGGACGCTCGAACCAAGAGACCCAGTACTTC
TRBV16	-	-	TRBJ2-3	CASSQSRGSTDTQYF	TGTGCCAGCAGCCAATCGCGGGGTAGCACAGATACGCAGTATTTT
TRBV27	-	-	TRBJ1-4	CASSSTSGTSWEKLFF	TGTGCCAGCAGTTCGACTTCCGGGACCTCTTGGGAAAAACTGTTTTTT
TRBV19	-	TRBD1	TRBJ1-5	CASSILQGGTSNQPQHF	TGTGCCAGTAGTATCCTACAGGGGGGAACTAGCAATCAGCCCCAGCATTTT
TRBV28	-	-	TRBJ1-2	CASSLEDLTGYTF	TGTGCCAGCAGTTTAGAAGACTTAACCGGCTACACCTTC
TRBV18	-	-	TRBJ1-1	CASSPISSTEAFF	TGTGCCAGCTCACCAATTAGCTCCACTGAAGCTTTCTTT
TRBV7-9	once	-	TRBJ1-2	CASGRRVSYGYTF	TGTGCCAGCGGGCGGAGGGTGAGCTATGGCTACACCTTC